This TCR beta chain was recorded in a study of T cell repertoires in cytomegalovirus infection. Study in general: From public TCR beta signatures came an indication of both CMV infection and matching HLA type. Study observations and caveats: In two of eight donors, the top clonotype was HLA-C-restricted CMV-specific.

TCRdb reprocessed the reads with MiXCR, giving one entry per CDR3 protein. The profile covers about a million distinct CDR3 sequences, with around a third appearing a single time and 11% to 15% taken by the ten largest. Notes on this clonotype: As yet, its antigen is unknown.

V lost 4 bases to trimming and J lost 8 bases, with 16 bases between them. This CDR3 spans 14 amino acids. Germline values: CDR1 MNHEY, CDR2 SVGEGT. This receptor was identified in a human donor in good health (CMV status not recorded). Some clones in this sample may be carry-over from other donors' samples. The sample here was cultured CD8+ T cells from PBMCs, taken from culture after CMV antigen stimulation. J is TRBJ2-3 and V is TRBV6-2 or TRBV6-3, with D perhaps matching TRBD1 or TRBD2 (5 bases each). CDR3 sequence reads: CASSSGTTFATQYF. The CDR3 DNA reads TGTGCCAGCAGTTCTGGGACGACGTTCGCTACGCAGTATTTT.